Listed here are 25 T cell receptor beta chains from one sample, sequenced in a study of Graves' ophthalmopathy and Graves' hyperthyroidism. The authors amplified TCR beta CDR3 regions, and they did so from RNA transcripts for repertoire sequencing. The first round was an RT-PCR with HTBI primers, and the second round was a multiplex PCR. One entry per CDR3 protein results from TCRdb running MiXCR on the multiplex PCR reads. The data contain some 520,000 distinct CDR3 sequences, under 15% of them singletons. The sequencing sample was made of blood. All receptors come from a woman younger than 45 with Graves' ophthalmopathy.

As concerns this clonotype: This CDR3 fails to terminate in the conserved phenylalanine or tryptophan, so it likely reflects a read error. This chain joins TRBV28 and TRBJ1-1; D gene uncertain. Trimming left V 5 bases short and J 0 bases short, with 10 bases between. CDR1 is MDHEN, CDR2 SYDVKM, per germline. The CDR3 contains 14 residues. CDR3 DNA sequence: TGTGCCAGCAGTATAGGCCAGATGAACACTGAAGCTTTCGTT. Protein product: CASSIGQMNTEAFV.

This clonotype showed up many times. The chain recombines TRBV20-1 with TRBJ2-7; D is unclear. Per germline, CDR1 DFQATT and CDR2 SNEGSKA (reference sequence). This CDR3 is 15 amino acids long. The V and J ends lost 0 bases and 3 bases respectively, with 15 bases between them. CDR3 DNA sequence: TGCAGTGCTAGAGATAGGGATAAAAATATCTACGAGCAGTACTTC. Protein sequence: CSARDRDKNIYEQYF.

The chain has TRBV20-1 and TRBJ1-6; the match to TRBD1 covers 9 bases. This CDR3 has 16 residues. The V gene end was trimmed by 1 base and the J gene end by 4 bases; junction bases not matched to a gene: 5. Germline V gives CDR1 DFQATT, CDR2 SNEGSKA (reference sequence). The CDR3 nucleotides are TGCAGTGCTAGAGTGGGACAGGGAAGTTATAATTCACCCCTCCACTTT. It is translated as CSARVGQGSYNSPLHF.

This clonotype occurred many times. The germline gene is not matched at one end of the junction; a read error may be the cause. The chain combines TRBV28 with TRBJ2-4; a possible D gene is TRBD2 (6 bases). The CDR3 length is 15 residues. Germline V CDR1 and CDR2: MDHEN, SYDVKM. CDR3 amino acids: CASSVGGSSKNIKYF. As DNA, the CDR3 is TGTGCCAGCAGCGTCGGAGGGTCATCCAAAAACATTAAGTACTTC. The full variable domain, completed using reference TRBV28 and TRBJ2-4, is DVKVTQSSRYLVKRTGEKVFLECVQDMDHENMFWYRQDPGLGLRLIYFSYDVKMKEKGDIPEGYSVSREKKERFSLILESASTNQTSMYLCASSVGGSSKNIKYFGAGTRLSVL.

This clonotype was detected many times. The chain uses TRBV20-1 and TRBJ1-1; D remains ambiguous. The CDR3 consists of 13 residues. V was shortened by 1 base and J by 0 bases, with 6 bases between the two germline ends. CDR1 is DFQATT, CDR2 SNEGSKA, per germline (reference sequence). CDR3: CSARGDLNTEAFF. CDR3 in DNA: TGCAGTGCTAGAGGCGACTTGAACACTGAAGCTTTCTTT.

Only a few counts were recorded for this clonotype. The chain is built from TRBV9 and TRBJ2-7; D is undetermined. Germline CDR1 SGDLS, CDR2 YYNGEE. This CDR3 is built from 19 residues. With 0 bases removed from V and 0 bases from J, the gap between germline ends came to 22 bases. CDR3 in DNA: TGTGCCAGCAGCGTAGAGTTTGGCGCAGGCCTACTCAGCTCCTACGAGCAGTACTTC. Protein product: CASSVEFGAGLLSSYEQYF.

This clonotype was counted ten times or more. The rearrangement links TRBV12-3 or TRBV12-4 to TRBJ2-2; 11 bases line up with TRBD1. J was trimmed by 7 bases and V by 5 bases; bases with no gene match: 6. This CDR3 spans 15 amino acids. CDR3 nucleotides: TGTGCCAGCAGTCACGGACAGGGGGCGGTCGGGGAGCTGTTTTTT. This encodes CASSHGQGAVGELFF.

The J gene is TRBJ1-1, the V gene TRBV4-1; D remains unclear. Germline assignment: CDR1 MGHRA and CDR2 YSYEKL. Deletions cut 0 bases from V and 6 bases from J, with 11 bases between. The CDR3 consists of 14 residues. The CDR3 sequence: CASSQDPKMAEAFF. In DNA form, the CDR3 reads TGCGCCAGCAGCCAAGATCCGAAGATGGCTGAAGCTTTCTTT.

This clonotype has a count of ten or more. The gene calls are TRBV2 and TRBJ1-2; TRBD1 agrees at 8 bases. V shed 4 bases and J 7 bases; nucleotides not matched to a gene: 11. Germline V gene lookup returns CDR1 SNHLY and CDR2 FYNNEI. This CDR3 has 15 residues. The CDR3 protein is CASSAPDRAIGGYTF. CDR3 bases: TGTGCCAGCAGTGCCCCGGACAGGGCCATTGGTGGCTACACCTTC.

This clonotype was counted many times. CDR3 sequence (DNA): TGTGCCAGCAGATCCCATACCGGGGAGCTGTTTTTT. Its protein is CASRSHTGELFF. The rearrangement uses TRBV6-5 and TRBJ2-2; D not resolved. This CDR3 comprises 12 residues. CDR1 and CDR2 (germline): MNHEY, SVGAGI. The V end was cut by 6 bases, the J end by 5 bases, with 7 bases between.

This clonotype was detected only a few times. The chain uses TRBV28 and TRBJ1-2; no clear D gene. The V end was cut by 3 bases, the J end by 8 bases, with 13 bases between. Germline CDR1 MDHEN, CDR2 SYDVKM. The CDR3 extends over 13 amino acids. CDR3 amino acids: CASSLDGQRGYTF. CDR3 sequence (DNA): TGTGCCAGCAGTTTGGACGGCCAGCGGGGCTACACCTTC.

There are many counts of this clonotype. J is TRBJ1-5 and V is TRBV6-1; D uncertain. This CDR3 contains 14 residues. The V and J ends lost 6 bases and 6 bases respectively, with 15 bases between them. The germline CDR1 and CDR2 sequences are MNHNS and SASEGT. CDR3: CASRDQVVTQPQHF. The CDR3 DNA reads TGTGCCAGCAGAGACCAGGTCGTGACTCAGCCCCAGCATTTT.

V is TRBV19 and J is TRBJ2-2; tentative D call: TRBD2 (6 bases). Between the trimmed V and J ends, which lost 0 bases and 3 bases, there was a span of 11 bases. This CDR3 spans 16 amino acids. Germline assignment: CDR1 LNHDA and CDR2 SQIVND (reference sequence). The CDR3 here is CASSIESGRYTGELFF. The CDR3 nucleotides read TGTGCCAGTAGTATAGAATCCGGGAGATACACCGGGGAGCTGTTTTTT.

This clonotype appeared many times. V gene TRBV10-3 combines with J gene TRBJ2-5; D gene ambiguous. Germline V lookup: CDR1 ENHRY, CDR2 SYGVKD. The CDR3 runs to 15 residues. Deletions cut 0 bases from V and 2 bases from J, with 10 bases between. The CDR3 sequence: CAISESRVRQETQYF. As DNA, the CDR3 is TGTGCCATCAGTGAGTCGCGCGTCAGACAAGAGACCCAGTACTTC.

With regard to this clonotype: The conserved phenylalanine or tryptophan is not found at the CDR3 terminus, so this likely reflects a read error. The gene calls are TRBV7-2 and TRBJ2-7, with D perhaps TRBD1 (5 bases). Germline V gene data show CDR1 as SGHTA and CDR2 as FQGNSA. Trimming took 3 bases from V and 5 from J, leaving 8 bases between them. The CDR3 has 12 amino acids. CDR3 nucleotides: TGTGCCAGCAGCTTCTTCAGGGACGAGCAGTACTAC. It codes for CASSFFRDEQYY.

This clonotype occurred many times. The chain links TRBV19 to TRBJ1-5; tentatively, D is TRBD1 (6 bases). V lost 5 bases to trimming and J lost 4 bases, with 12 bases between them. CDR1 and CDR2 from the germline V gene are LNHDA and SQIVND (reference sequence). The CDR3 has 14 amino acids. The CDR3 DNA reads TGTGCCAGTAGTGGCCGGACAGAGAATCAGCCCCAGCATTTT. It specifies CASSGRTENQPQHF.

In its sample, this clonotype was seen many times. The chain employs TRBV15 and TRBJ2-7; D unclear. The CDR3 covers 13 residues. Per germline, CDR1 LNHNV and CDR2 YYDKDF (reference sequence). The V end was cut by 0 bases, the J end by 6 bases, with 9 bases between. Here the CDR3 DNA reads TGTGCCACCAGCAGAGATCAAAGATCCGAGCAGTACTTC. This sequence encodes CATSRDQRSEQYF. The full variable domain, in which reference TRBV15 and TRBJ2-7 provide the parts outside the CDR3, is DAMVIQNPRYQVTQFGKPVTLSCSQTLNHNVMYWYQQKSSQAPKLLFHYYDKDFNNEADTPDNFQSRRPNTSFCFLDIRSPGLGDTAMYLCATSRDQRSEQYFGPGTRLTVT.

This clonotype has a count of ten or more. The chain combines TRBV5-1 with TRBJ1-1; TRBD1 is a possible D gene (6 bases). Trimming removed 4 bases from V and 1 base from J, with 11 bases in between. The CDR3 is 14 amino acids. Per germline, CDR1 SGHRS and CDR2 YFSETQ. The CDR3, as DNA: TGCGCCAGCAGCACAGGGAAACCGAACACTGAAGCTTTCTTT. The encoded protein is CASSTGKPNTEAFF.

This clonotype is a singleton in its sample. Just one base apart from a much larger clone, this may be a read error. This chain connects TRBV12-3 or TRBV12-4 to TRBJ2-2; possibly TRBD2 for D (7 bases). The CDR3 covers 16 residues. CDR3 amino acids: CSSTTGGGTNTGELFF. The CDR3, as DNA: TGTTCCAGCACCACTGGGGGGGGCACGAACACCGGGGAGCTGTTTTTT.

This clonotype showed up many times. The chain links TRBV10-2 to TRBJ2-7; D call uncertain. CDR3 length: 12 amino acids. The ends were cut back, 2 bases at V and 3 bases at J, with 5 bases in the middle. The V gene's germline CDR1 is WSHSY and CDR2 SAAADI. The CDR3 loop reads CASSETDYEQYF. In DNA form, the CDR3 reads TGCGCCAGCAGTGAGACGGACTACGAGCAGTACTTC.

This clonotype has at least ten counts. The chain couples TRBV6-1 to TRBJ1-2, with D unresolved. CDR3 length: 13 amino acids. Germline-derived CDR1 and CDR2 are MNHNS and SASEGT. V dropped 8 bases and J dropped 8 bases, with 18 bases sitting between them. CDR3 in DNA: TGTGCCAGCGCCACGGGAGGAGGGAAGGGCTACACCTTC. Translated: CASATGGGKGYTF.

This clonotype came up a few times. The chain carries TRBV6-5 and TRBJ2-5; 8 bases agree with TRBD1. The CDR3 has 17 residues. The V segment lost 2 bases and the J segment 6 bases; nucleotides outside the gene matches: 14. The germline V gene encodes CDR1 MNHEY and CDR2 SVGAGI. The CDR3 DNA follows: TGTGCCAGCAGTTACATTACTCAGGGGGCGCGGGCAAAGACCCAGTACTTC. Amino acid sequence: CASSYITQGARAKTQYF.

The V and J genes are TRBV3-1 and TRBJ2-5, with 7 bases fitting TRBD2. V lost 1 base to trimming and J lost 5 bases; unmatched junction nucleotides: 13. This CDR3 is built from 17 residues. From germline, CDR1 is LGHDT and CDR2 YNNKEL (reference sequence). The CDR3 sequence: CASSQVLRDYYHETQYF. The CDR3, as DNA: TGTGCCAGCAGCCAAGTCCTTAGGGACTACTATCACGAGACCCAGTACTTC.

This clonotype was found many times. V usage is TRBV6-1 and J usage is TRBJ2-7; 9 positions match TRBD2. The junction had 8 bases not matched to a gene; V was cut back by 6 bases and J by 5 bases. Germline values: CDR1 MNHNS, CDR2 SASEGT. The CDR3 runs 14 residues. CDR3 in amino acids: CASRVAGASDEQYF. Written as DNA, the CDR3 is TGTGCCAGCAGGGTAGCGGGAGCCTCTGACGAGCAGTACTTC.

This clonotype was counted ten times or more. The chain uses TRBV29-1 and TRBJ2-7, with 7 nucleotides matching TRBD1. V shed 6 bases and J 6 bases; nucleotides not matched to a gene: 11. Germline CDR1 reads SQVTM; CDR2 reads ANQGSEA. This CDR3 is 13 amino acids long. CDR3 loop: CSVDTGESLEQYF. The DNA of the CDR3 is TGCAGCGTGGACACAGGGGAGTCGCTCGAGCAGTACTTC.